This TCR beta chain was identified in a study of blood T cells in healthy people across ages (dated by TCRdb to the mid-2010s). About the full investigation: In model experiments, template switching captured roughly one uniquely barcoded TCR beta cDNA molecule for every two T cells. To track age-related changes in TCR beta repertoire diversity, the study relied on deep sequencing normalized with unique cDNA molecular identifiers. Donors were grouped into four age groups: young (average roughly 17 years), middle-aged (less than 40), aged (62) and long-lived (around 82). Donors of different ages were randomly distributed across sequencing lanes to avoid experimental bias. The study analyzed two additional independent replicas of 1 million unique cDNA reads from the same blood draw for two donors, one aged 18 to 29 and one aged 80 or older. Broad study findings and their caveats: Compared with the aged group, the long-lived group had more naive CD4+ T cells, fewer expanded clones and increased TCR diversity, suggesting age selection. Estimates of total diversity from one million sequenced T cells were regarded as lower bounds and underestimates. The CMV infection status of donors was not known, potentially confounding age-related changes in expanded clonotypes. Because profiling used bulk unsorted PBMCs, naive and antigen-experienced compartments could not be compared conclusively. Observed TCR beta diversity correlated strongly with the percentage of naive T cells measured by flow cytometry. Observed TCR beta diversity per million T cells fell roughly linearly with age, and a significant reduction was already apparent by age roughly 40.

Donors were 40 or so systemically healthy Caucasian individuals from Russia aged 6 to 90 years. Around 9.9 milliliters of peripheral blood were collected from each donor into EDTA-treated Vacutainer tubes. Ficoll-Paque density-gradient centrifugation was used to isolate PBMCs, with at least 7 million obtained per sample. Total RNA, at least 5.5 micrograms per sample, was extracted from PBMCs with Trizol reagent. The percentages of naive CD45RAhigh/CD27high T cells were determined by flow cytometry on a PBMC aliquot from every donor. CDR3 length: 13 amino acids, cysteine to phenylalanine. Only the CDR3 DNA is retained, 39 bases long and in frame from the first base. The germline V gene yields ENHRY for CDR1 and SYGVKD for CDR2. Relative to germline, V is 4 bases shorter and J is 4 bases shorter, with 9 bases between their ends. On this clonotype: The clone's antigen remains unknown. The record has no base qualities; no much larger clone is one base away.

Library preparation used 5' RACE. The sequencing machine was an Illumina HiSeq 2500. A second PCR of roughly 6 to 12 cycles was run with a J-beta primer mix and a sample-barcoded 5' primer. A template-switch 5' adaptor carrying 12 random nucleotides introduced a unique molecular identifier onto each TCR beta cDNA molecule. Each sample yielded at least 2.5 million CDR3-containing paired-end reads. All of the RNA was converted into first-strand cDNA using the Mint cDNA synthesis kit, with a TRBC-specific oligonucleotide serving as the primer. Following uracil-DNA glycosylase treatment, a first 18-cycle PCR with universal primers M1SS and BC2_uni_R was performed on all cDNA. The study's own analysis went as follows. For normalization, 1 million high-quality reads, each with a distinct molecular identifier, were randomly selected from each sample. Reads with shared molecular identifiers were discarded instead of being binned into consensus sequences. MiTCR, with a Q25 quality threshold and the strictest error-elimination algorithm, was used for CDR3 identification, clonotype clustering and error correction. A nonparametric unseen species model with Euler transformation was used to estimate a lower bound on total TCR beta diversity. TCRdb applied fastp at Q25 and MiXCR to the public reads, then kept only in-frame beta chains. Rows matching on CDR3 protein sequence are summarized as one entry with the most common DNA and genes. The V and J calls reflect TCRdb's pipeline rather than the authors' work. The sample table contains more than 650,000 distinct CDR3 sequences; only one count was recorded for 53% of them. The ten biggest clones cover about 38% of the sample.

This receptor was obtained from a man older than 75 in good health. This receptor chain uses TRBV10-3 and TRBJ2-3, with no confident D gene call. What was sequenced was blood. This receptor carries the CDR3 CAISGSSADTQYF. The base sequence is TGTGCCATCAGTGGCTCTTCGGCAGATACGCAGTATTTT.